This T cell receptor beta chain was profiled in a study of blood T cell repertoires in COVID-19 (TCRdb year 2020). Some background on the complete study: Samples from collaborators originated in the United States, Italy and Spain and spanned both the acute and convalescent phases of COVID-19. The material from the prospective study consisted of cDNA or gDNA derived from T cells, B-cell-depleted T cells, or PBMCs. The dataset comprised deeply sampled blood TCRbeta repertoires from subjects exposed to, actively infected with, or recovered from COVID-19. The repertoires were released in a freely available public database meant as a resource for research on the immune response to SARS-CoV-2. The samples were drawn from two sources: the first 160 participants of the ongoing ImmuneRACE study, and approximately 1,300 subjects contributed by 6 global collaborators. A de-identified subject ID, COVID-19 status, age in years and sex were almost always included in the sample metadata. Where available, HLA class I and class II types were obtained from metadata supplied by the sample provider rather than from assay-based typing.

The immunoSEQ Assay, a bias-controlled multiplex PCR, was used to amplify TCRbeta CDR3 regions from genomic DNA. The original pipeline was this. The number of nucleated cells in each sample was estimated by amplification of reference gene primers within the assay. To quantify the absolute abundance of each unique TCRbeta CDR3 rearrangement, sequence reads were collapsed and filtered. For each sample, productive Simpson clonality was calculated as the square root of Simpson's diversity index over productive rearrangements. The table was pulled from immuneACCESS by TCRdb, which kept in-frame rearrangements only. Such tables lose some clones; where checked, under half of the loss comes from unresolved V genes, and the rest has no known cause. For V, J and clone size, that table is used; D and trimming come from the DNA. Here the sample has 190,000 or so clones; around four fifths occur a single time. The ten biggest clones cover under 0.95% of the sample.

One collaborating source in Seattle enrolled patients during active infection and followed them longitudinally through the course of disease. Whole blood was collected in K2EDTA tubes by collaborating institutions according to the institutions' own protocols. Collaborator samples were shipped for TCRbeta analysis as frozen whole blood, isolated PBMCs, or DNA extracted from either sample type. This clone has a handful of counts. Its target antigen remains unknown. Base qualities are not at hand, and no much larger clone is one base apart. V loses 6 bases at its end and J loses 6 bases; junction bases beyond the gene matches: 3. Including cysteine and phenylalanine, the CDR3 has 13 amino acids. Left in the record is the CDR3 DNA by itself, 39 bases read in frame from the first base. The investigation overall reported the following: The amount of clinical and demographic metadata varied by source and participant and was provided uncurated.

The TCR comes from a man between 60 and 75 years old with COVID-19, enrolled during active disease. The chain was built from TRBV12-3 or TRBV12-4 and TRBJ1-2, with 11 bases matching TRBD1. The source material was peripheral blood. The DNA sequence is TGTGCCAGCAGCCAGGACAGGGGGCATGGCTACACCTTC. Its protein is CASSQDRGHGYTF.